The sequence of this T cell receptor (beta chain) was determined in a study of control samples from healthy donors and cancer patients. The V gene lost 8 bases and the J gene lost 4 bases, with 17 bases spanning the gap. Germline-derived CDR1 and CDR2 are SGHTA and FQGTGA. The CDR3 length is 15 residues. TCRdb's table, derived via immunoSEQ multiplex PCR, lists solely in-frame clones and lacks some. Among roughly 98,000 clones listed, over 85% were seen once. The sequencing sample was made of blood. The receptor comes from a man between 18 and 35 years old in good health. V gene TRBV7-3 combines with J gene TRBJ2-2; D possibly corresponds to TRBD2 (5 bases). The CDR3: CASAPGKRFTGELFF. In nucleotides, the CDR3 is TGTGCCAGCGCCCCAGGAAAGCGGTTCACCGGGGAGCTGTTTTTT.